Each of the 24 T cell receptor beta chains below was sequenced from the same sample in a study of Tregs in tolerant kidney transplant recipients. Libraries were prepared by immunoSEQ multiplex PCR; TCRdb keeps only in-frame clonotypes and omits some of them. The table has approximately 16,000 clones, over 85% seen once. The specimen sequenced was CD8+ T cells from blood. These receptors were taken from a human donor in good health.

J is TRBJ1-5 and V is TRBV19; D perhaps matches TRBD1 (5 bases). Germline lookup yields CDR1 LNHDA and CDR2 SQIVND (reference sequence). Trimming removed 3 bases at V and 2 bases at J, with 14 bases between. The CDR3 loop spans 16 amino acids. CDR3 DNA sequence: TGTGCCAGTAGTATCGGGAGGGGCGGGGGCAATCAGCCCCAGCATTTT. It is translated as CASSIGRGGGNQPQHF. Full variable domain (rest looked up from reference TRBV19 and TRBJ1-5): DGGITQSPKYLFRKEGQNVTLSCEQNLNHDAMYWYRQDPGQGLRLIYYSQIVNDFQKGDIAEGYSVSREKKESFPLTVTSAQKNPTAFYLCASSIGRGGGNQPQHFGDGTRLSIL.

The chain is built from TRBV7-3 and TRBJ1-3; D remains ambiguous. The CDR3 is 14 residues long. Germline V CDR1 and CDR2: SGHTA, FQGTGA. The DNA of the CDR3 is TGTGAGACTCCCCCGGGTGCATCTGGAAACACCATATATTTT. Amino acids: CETPPGASGNTIYF. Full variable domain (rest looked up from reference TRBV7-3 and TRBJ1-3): GAGVSQTPSNKVTEKGKYVELRCDPISGHTALYWYRQSLGQGPEFLIYFQGTGAADDSGLPNDRFFAVRPEGSVSTLKIQRTERGDSAVYLCETPPGASGNTIYFGEGSWLTVV.

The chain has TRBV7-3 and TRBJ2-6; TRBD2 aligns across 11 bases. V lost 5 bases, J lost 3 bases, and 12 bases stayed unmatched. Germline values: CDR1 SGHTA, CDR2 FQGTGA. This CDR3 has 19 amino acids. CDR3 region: CASSHLAGGPGRGANVLTF. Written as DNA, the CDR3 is TGTGCCAGCAGCCATTTAGCGGGAGGGCCCGGTCGTGGGGCCAACGTCCTGACTTTC. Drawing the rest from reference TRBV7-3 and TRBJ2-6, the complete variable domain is GAGVSQTPSNKVTEKGKYVELRCDPISGHTALYWYRQSLGQGPEFLIYFQGTGAADDSGLPNDRFFAVRPEGSVSTLKIQRTERGDSAVYLCASSHLAGGPGRGANVLTFGAGSRLTVL.

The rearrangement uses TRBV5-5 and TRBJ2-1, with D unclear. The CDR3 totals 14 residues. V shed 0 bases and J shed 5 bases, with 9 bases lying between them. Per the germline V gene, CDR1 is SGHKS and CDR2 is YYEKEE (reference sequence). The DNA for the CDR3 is TGTGCCAGCAGCTTGGAATTGCGAGACAATGAGCAGTTCTTC. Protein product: CASSLELRDNEQFF.

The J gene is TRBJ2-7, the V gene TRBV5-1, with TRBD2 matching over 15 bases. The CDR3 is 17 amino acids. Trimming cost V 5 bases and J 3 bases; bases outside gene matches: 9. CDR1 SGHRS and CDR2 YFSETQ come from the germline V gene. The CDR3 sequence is CASREGLAGGELYEQYF. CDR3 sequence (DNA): TGCGCCAGCAGGGAGGGACTAGCGGGAGGTGAACTCTACGAGCAGTACTTC.

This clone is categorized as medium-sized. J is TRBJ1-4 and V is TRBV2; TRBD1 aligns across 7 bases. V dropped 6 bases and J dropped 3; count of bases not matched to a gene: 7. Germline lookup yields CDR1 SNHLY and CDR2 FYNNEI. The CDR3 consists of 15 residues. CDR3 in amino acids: CASRARGGANEKLFF. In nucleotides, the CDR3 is TGTGCCAGCAGAGCCCGAGGGGGCGCTAATGAAAAACTGTTTTTT.

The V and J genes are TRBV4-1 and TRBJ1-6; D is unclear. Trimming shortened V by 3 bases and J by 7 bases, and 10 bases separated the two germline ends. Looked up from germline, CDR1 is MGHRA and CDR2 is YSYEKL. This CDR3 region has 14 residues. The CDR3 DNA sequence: TGCGCCAGCAGCCAGCGAGAAGGCAATTCACCCCTCCACTTT. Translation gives CASSQREGNSPLHF.

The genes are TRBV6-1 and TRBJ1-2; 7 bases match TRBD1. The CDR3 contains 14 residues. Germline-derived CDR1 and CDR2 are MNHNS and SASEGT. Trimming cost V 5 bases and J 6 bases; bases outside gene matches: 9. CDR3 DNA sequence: TGTGCCAGCAGTCAAGACAGGGAGCAAGATGGCTACACCTTC. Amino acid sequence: CASSQDREQDGYTF.

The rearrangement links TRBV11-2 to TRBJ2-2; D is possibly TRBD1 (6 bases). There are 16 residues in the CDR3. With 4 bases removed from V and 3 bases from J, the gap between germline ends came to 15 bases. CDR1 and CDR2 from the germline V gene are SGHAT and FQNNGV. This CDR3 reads CASSSPGAPDTGELFF. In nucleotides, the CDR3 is TGTGCCAGCAGCTCCCCAGGGGCACCGGACACCGGGGAGCTGTTTTTT.

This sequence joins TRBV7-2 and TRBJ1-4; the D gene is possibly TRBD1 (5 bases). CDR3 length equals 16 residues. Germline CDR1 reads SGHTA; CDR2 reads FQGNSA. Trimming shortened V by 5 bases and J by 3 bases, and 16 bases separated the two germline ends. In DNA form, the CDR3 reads TGTGCCAGCAGCCTGACGGACATAGGGGCTAATGAAAAACTGTTTTTT. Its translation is CASSLTDIGANEKLFF.

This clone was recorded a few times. CDR3 in DNA: TGTGCCAGTAGAATCACCGGGACCGGGGCCAACGTCCTGACTTTC. Translation: CASRITGTGANVLTF. This rearrangement joins TRBV19 to TRBJ2-6; D could derive from TRBD1 or TRBD2 (5 bases each). The germline CDR1 and CDR2 sequences are LNHDA and SQIVND (reference sequence). Trimming shortened V by 6 bases and J by 4 bases, and 13 bases separated the two germline ends. The CDR3 has 15 amino acids.

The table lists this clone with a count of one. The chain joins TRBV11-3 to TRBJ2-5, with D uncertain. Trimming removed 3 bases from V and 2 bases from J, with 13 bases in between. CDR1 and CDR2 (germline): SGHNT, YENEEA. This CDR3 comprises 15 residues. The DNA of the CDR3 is TGTGCCAGCAGCTTGGGTATATGGCATCAAGAGACCCAGTACTTC. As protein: CASSLGIWHQETQYF.

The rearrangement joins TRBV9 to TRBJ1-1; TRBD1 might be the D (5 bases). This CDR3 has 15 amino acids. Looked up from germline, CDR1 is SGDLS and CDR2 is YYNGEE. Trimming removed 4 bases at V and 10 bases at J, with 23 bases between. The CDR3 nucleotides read TGTGCCAGCAGCCTCCGACCAGGGTTTCGTTTCGGAGCTTTCTTT. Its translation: CASSLRPGFRFGAFF.

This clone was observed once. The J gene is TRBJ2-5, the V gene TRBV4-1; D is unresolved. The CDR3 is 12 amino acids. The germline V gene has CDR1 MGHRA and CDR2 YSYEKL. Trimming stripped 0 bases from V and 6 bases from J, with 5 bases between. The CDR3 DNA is TGCGCCAGCAGCCAAGATGAGAAGACCCAGTACTTC. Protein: CASSQDEKTQYF.

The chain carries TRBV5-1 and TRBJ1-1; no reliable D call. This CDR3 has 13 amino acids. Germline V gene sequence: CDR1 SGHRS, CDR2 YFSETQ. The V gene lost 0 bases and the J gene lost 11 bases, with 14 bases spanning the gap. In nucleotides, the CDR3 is TGCGCCAGCAGCTTGGCGGGTGCTCTTGGGGCTTTCTTT. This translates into CASSLAGALGAFF. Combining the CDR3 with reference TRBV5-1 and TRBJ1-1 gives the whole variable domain KAGVTQTPRYLIKTRGQQVTLSCSPISGHRSVSWYQQTPGQGLQFLFEYFSETQRNKGNFPGRFSGRQFSNSRSEMNVSTLELGDSALYLCASSLAGALGAFFGQGTRLTVV.

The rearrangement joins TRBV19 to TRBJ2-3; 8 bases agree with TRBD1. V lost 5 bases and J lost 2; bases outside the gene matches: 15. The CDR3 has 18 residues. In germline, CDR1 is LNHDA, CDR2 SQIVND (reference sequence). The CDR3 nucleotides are TGTGCCAGTAGTCTCACACCCTTGGACAGGGAAATCACAGATACGCAGTATTTT. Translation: CASSLTPLDREITDTQYF.

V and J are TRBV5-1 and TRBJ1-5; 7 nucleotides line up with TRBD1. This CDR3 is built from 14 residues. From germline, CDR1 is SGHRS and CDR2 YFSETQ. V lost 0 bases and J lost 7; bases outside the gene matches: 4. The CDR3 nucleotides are TGCGCCAGCAGCTTGGAAGGGGGCATACAGCCCCAGCATTTT. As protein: CASSLEGGIQPQHF.

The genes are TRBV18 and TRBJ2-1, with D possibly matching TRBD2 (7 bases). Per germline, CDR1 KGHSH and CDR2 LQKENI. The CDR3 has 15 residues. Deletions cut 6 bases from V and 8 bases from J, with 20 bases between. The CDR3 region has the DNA TGTGCCAGCTCTCTCAAGGGGGGGTCATGGGATGAGCAGTTCTTC. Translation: CASSLKGGSWDEQFF. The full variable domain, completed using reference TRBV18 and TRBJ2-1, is NAGVMQNPRHLVRRRGQEARLRCSPMKGHSHVYWYRQLPEEGLKFMVYLQKENIIDESGMPKERFSAEFPKEGPSILRIQQVVRGDSAAYFCASSLKGGSWDEQFFGPGTRLTVL.

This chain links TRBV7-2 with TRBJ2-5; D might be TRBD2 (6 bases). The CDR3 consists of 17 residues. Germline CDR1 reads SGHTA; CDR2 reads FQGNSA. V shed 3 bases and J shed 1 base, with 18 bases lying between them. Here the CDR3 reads CASSFRQFGGAQETQYF. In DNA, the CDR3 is TGTGCCAGCAGCTTCCGACAGTTCGGGGGAGCCCAAGAGACCCAGTACTTC.

CDR3 region: CASSPRPGITEAFF. The DNA of the CDR3 is TGCGCCAGCAGCCCACGACCGGGGATTACTGAAGCTTTCTTT. This chain links TRBV5-1 with TRBJ1-1; unclear D gene. With 4 bases removed from V and 5 bases from J, the gap between germline ends came to 15 bases. The CDR3 loop spans 14 amino acids. Germline V gives CDR1 SGHRS, CDR2 YFSETQ.

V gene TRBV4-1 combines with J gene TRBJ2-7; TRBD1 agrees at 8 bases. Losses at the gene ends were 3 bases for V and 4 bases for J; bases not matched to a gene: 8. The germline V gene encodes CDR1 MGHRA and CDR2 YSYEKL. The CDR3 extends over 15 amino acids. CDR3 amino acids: CASSQPSGGAYEQYF. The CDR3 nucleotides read TGCGCCAGCAGCCAGCCCTCAGGGGGCGCGTACGAGCAGTACTTC.

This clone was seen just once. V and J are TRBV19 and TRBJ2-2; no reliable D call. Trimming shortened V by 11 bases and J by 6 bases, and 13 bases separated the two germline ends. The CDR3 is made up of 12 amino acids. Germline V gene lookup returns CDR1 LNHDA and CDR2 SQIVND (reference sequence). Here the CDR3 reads CAASTGAGELFF. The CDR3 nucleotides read TGTGCCGCATCGACGGGCGCCGGGGAGCTGTTTTTT.

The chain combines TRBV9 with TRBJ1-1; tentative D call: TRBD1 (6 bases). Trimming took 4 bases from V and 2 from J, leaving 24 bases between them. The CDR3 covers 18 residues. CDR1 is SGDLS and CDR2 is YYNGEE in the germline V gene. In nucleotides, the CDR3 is TGTGCCAGCAGCCCGCCTCGATTGGGGGGGCTCGGAAACACTGAAGCTTTCTTT. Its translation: CASSPPRLGGLGNTEAFF.

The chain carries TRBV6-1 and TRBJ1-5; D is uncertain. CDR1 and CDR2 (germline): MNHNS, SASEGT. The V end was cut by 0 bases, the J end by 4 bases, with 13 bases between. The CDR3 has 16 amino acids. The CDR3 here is CASSEALRWGNQPQHF. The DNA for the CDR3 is TGTGCCAGCAGTGAAGCGCTCCGGTGGGGTAATCAGCCCCAGCATTTT.